The T cell receptor (beta chain) under discussion was sequenced for a study of graft-versus-host responses after intestinal transplantation. Study-wide context: Transplant recipients had multivisceral, liver-intestinal, or isolated intestinal grafts.

J was trimmed by 6 bases and V by 3 bases; bases with no gene match: 9. Germline V gene lookup returns CDR1 SGDLS and CDR2 YYNGEE. The CDR3 has 15 residues. TCRdb keeps only in-frame clones here, not all; method: immunoSEQ multiplex PCR. The data contain around 97,000 clones, roughly 89% of them singletons. Study-level points and caveats: Declines in HvG clones occurring early post-transplant were associated with peak circulating GvH clone levels. High graft-versus-host to host-versus-graft T cell clonal ratios marked allografts of patients with graft-donor macrochimerism.

As to this clone: Its target is not known.

The sequence was collected from a human donor who was the organ donor for an intestinal transplant. The chain links TRBV9 to TRBJ2-3, with 8 bases fitting TRBD2. The sample in question was unstimulated CD4+ T cells sorted from spleen or lymph node cells, obtained before transplant. The chain's CDR3 is CASSANGGAWDTQYF. DNA of the CDR3: TGTGCCAGCAGCGCCAACGGGGGGGCTTGGGATACGCAGTATTTT.